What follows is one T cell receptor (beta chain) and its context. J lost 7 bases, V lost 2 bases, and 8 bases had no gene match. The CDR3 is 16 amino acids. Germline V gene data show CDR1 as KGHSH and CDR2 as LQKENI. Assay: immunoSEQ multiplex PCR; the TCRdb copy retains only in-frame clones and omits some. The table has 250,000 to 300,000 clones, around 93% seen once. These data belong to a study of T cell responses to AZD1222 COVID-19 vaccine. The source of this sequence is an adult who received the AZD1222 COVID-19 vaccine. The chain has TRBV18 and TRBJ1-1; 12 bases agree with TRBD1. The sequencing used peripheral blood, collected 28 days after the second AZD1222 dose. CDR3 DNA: TGTGCCAGCTCACCAGGGACAGGGGGCTCGGGGGGTGAAGCTTTCTTT. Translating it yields CASSPGTGGSGGEAFF.